In this sample, the clone carrying this TCR beta chain turned up a few times. Its specificity is unknown. Assay: immunoSEQ multiplex PCR; the TCRdb copy retains only in-frame clones and omits some. The sample contains about 1,900 clones, over 75% of which appear only once. The sample is drawn from a study of high-grade serous ovarian cancer treatment subgroups. Study context: Each sample yielded on average roughly 8,200 unique TCR beta rearrangements from around 15,000 reads. Study findings and constraints: Repertoire similarity ranged roughly 0.095 to 0.79 between tumors of one patient. Clonal relatedness tracked neoantigen level, and by trend copy number and mutation load. The analyses considered CDR3 and ignored CDR1 and CDR2.

Tumor samples were taken before definitive surgery or chemotherapy. V shed 4 bases and J shed 2 bases, with 15 bases lying between them. The germline V gene encodes CDR1 MGHRA and CDR2 YSYEKL. The CDR3 has 15 amino acids. Sequenced sample: tumor tissue. The chain combines TRBV4-1 with TRBJ2-7; tentative D call: TRBD1 (6 bases). This clonotype was obtained from a human donor with high-grade serous ovarian cancer. The CDR3 DNA reads TGCGCCAGCAGCCGCGCGAGGGGGACAACCTACGAGCAGTACTTC. Translated: CASSRARGTTYEQYF.